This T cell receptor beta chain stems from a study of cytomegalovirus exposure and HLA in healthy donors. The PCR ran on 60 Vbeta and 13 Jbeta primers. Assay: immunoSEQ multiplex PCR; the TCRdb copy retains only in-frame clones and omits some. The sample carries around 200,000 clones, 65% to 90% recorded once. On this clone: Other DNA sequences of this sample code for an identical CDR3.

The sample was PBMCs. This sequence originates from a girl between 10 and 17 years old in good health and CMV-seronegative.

CDR3 DNA sequence: TGTGCCTGGAGTGACGGGGGCAATCAGCCCCAGCATTTT. This codes for CAWSDGGNQPQHF. The chain has TRBV30 and TRBJ1-5; no definite D call. This CDR3 spans 13 amino acids. V shed 1 base and J shed 2 bases, with 6 bases lying between them. Per the germline V gene, CDR1 is GTSNPN and CDR2 is SVGIG (reference sequence).